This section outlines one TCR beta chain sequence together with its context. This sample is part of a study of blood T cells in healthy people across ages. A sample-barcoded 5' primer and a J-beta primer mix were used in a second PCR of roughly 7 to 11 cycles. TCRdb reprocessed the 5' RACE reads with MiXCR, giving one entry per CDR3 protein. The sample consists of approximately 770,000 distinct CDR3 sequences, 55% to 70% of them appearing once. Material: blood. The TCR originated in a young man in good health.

The chain's CDR3 is CSARPDNIKNIQYF. CDR3 in DNA: TGCAGTGCTAGACCGGACAACATCAAAAACATTCAGTACTTC. The rearrangement links TRBV20-1 to TRBJ2-4; possible D gene TRBD1, 5 bases. Trimming took off 2 bases at V and 3 bases at J, with 11 bases between the two ends. The CDR3 runs to 14 residues. Germline CDR1 DFQATT, CDR2 SNEGSKA (reference sequence).